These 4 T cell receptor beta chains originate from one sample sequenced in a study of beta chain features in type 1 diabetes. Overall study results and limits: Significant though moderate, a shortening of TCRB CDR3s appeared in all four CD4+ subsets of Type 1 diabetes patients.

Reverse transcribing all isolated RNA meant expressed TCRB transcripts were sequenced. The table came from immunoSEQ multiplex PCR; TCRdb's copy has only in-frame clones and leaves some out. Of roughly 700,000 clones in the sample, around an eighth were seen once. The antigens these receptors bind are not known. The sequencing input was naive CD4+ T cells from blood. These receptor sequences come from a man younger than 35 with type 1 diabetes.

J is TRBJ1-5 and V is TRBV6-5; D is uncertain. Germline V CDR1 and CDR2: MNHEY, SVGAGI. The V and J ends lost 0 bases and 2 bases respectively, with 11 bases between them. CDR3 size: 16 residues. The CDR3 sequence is CASSYSAELGNQPQHF. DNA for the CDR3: TGTGCCAGCAGTTACTCGGCCGAGCTGGGCAATCAGCCCCAGCATTTT.

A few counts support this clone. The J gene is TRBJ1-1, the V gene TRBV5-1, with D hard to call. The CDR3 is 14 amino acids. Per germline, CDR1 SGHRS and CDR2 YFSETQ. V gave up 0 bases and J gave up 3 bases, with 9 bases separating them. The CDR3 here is CASSLAGRDTEAFF. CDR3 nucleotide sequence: TGCGCCAGCAGCTTGGCCGGACGGGACACTGAAGCTTTCTTT. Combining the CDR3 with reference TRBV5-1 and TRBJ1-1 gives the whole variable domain KAGVTQTPRYLIKTRGQQVTLSCSPISGHRSVSWYQQTPGQGLQFLFEYFSETQRNKGNFPGRFSGRQFSNSRSEMNVSTLELGDSALYLCASSLAGRDTEAFFGQGTRLTVV.

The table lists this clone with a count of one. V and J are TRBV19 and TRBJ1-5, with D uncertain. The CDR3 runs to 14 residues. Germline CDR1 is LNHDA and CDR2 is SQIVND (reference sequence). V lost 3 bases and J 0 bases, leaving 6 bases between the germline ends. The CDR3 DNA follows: TGTGCCAGTAGTATGCATGGTAGCAATCAGCCCCAGCATTTT. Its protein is CASSMHGSNQPQHF.

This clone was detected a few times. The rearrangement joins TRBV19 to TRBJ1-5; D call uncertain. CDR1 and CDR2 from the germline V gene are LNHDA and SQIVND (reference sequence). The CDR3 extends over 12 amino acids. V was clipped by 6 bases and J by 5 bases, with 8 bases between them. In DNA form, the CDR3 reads TGTGCCAGTAGCGAAAAGTATCAGCCCCAGCATTTT. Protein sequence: CASSEKYQPQHF.